The 8 T cell receptor beta chains below all came from one sample that was sequenced in a study of metastatic and nonmetastatic thyroid tumors. Every patient was untreated before thyroid surgery. With MiXCR, TCRdb reprocessed the PCR reads. The data show tens of thousands of clones, around 20% seen once. Sequencing was carried out using blood. The source is a female donor with papillary thyroid cancer or a benign thyroid nodule (not recorded which). Some clones in this sample may be carry-over from other donors' samples.

This clone has just a few counts. This sequence joins TRBV7-6 and TRBJ2-1; D is undetermined. In germline, CDR1 is SGHVS, CDR2 FNYEAQ. V was shortened by 5 bases and J by 6 bases, with 8 bases between the two germline ends. The CDR3 sequence is 12 residues long. The CDR3 region has the DNA TGTGCCAGCAGCCAAGTGGGCAATGAGCAGTTCTTC. Amino acid sequence: CASSQVGNEQFF.

This chain links TRBV13 with TRBJ1-2; no definite D call. This CDR3 contains 13 residues. The ends were cut back, 5 bases at V and 4 bases at J, with 11 bases in the middle. The germline CDR1 and CDR2 sequences are PRHDT and FYEKMQ (reference sequence). This chain's CDR3 is CASSLGRAYGYTF. DNA for the CDR3: TGTGCCAGCAGCCTCGGGAGAGCCTATGGCTACACCTTC.

This clone occurred many times. J is TRBJ2-2 and V is TRBV19; 7 positions agree with TRBD1. The ends lost 4 bases at V and 4 bases at J; junction bases unmatched: 6. Per the germline V gene, CDR1 is LNHDA and CDR2 is SQIVND (reference sequence). This CDR3 comprises 15 residues. CDR3 bases: TGTGCCAGTAGTAACGCCGGGACAGCCACCGGGGAGCTGTTTTTT. It specifies CASSNAGTATGELFF.

This clone was picked up many times. Within the sample, other DNA sequences also encode this same CDR3. This chain connects TRBV7-3 to TRBJ1-1; possible D gene TRBD1, 5 bases. The CDR3 loop spans 14 amino acids. Between the trimmed V and J ends, which lost 2 bases and 5 bases, there was a span of 12 bases. Germline assignment: CDR1 SGHTA and CDR2 FQGTGA. Here the CDR3 reads CASSLSQGDTEAFF. CDR3 nucleotide sequence: TGTGCCAGCAGCTTATCTCAGGGAGATACTGAAGCTTTCTTT.

This clone occurred many times. The J gene is TRBJ1-1, the V gene TRBV20-1, with D possibly being TRBD1 (5 bases). CDR3 length: 17 amino acids. CDR1 and CDR2 (germline): DFQATT, SNEGSKA (reference sequence). V gave up 3 bases and J gave up 1 base, with 21 bases separating them. The CDR3 DNA is TGCAGTGCTAGTCCTAGGGGTCCTGACAGCACGAACACTGAAGCTTTCTTT. As protein: CSASPRGPDSTNTEAFF.

The chain employs TRBV6-1 and TRBJ1-5; 7 bases fit TRBD1. There are 15 residues in the CDR3. Germline CDR1 reads MNHNS; CDR2 reads SASEGT. Trimming at V came to 6 bases and at J to 5 bases, leaving 10 bases not matched to a gene. The CDR3 sequence is CASRQGVGGDQPQHF. The DNA for the CDR3 is TGTGCCAGCAGGCAAGGGGTAGGGGGCGATCAGCCCCAGCATTTT.

This clone was seen once. The chain employs TRBV7-3 and TRBJ2-7; 10 nucleotides line up with TRBD2. The CDR3 contains 15 residues. The germline gives CDR1 SGHTA, CDR2 FQGTGA. The ends lost 3 bases at V and 8 bases at J; junction bases unmatched: 10. The CDR3 region is CASSFYLGTSDKQYF. In nucleotides, the CDR3 is TGTGCCAGCAGCTTCTATCTCGGGACTAGCGATAAGCAGTACTTC.

The V gene is TRBV12-3 or TRBV12-4, the J gene TRBJ2-5, with D tentatively TRBD1 or TRBD2 (5 bases each). The ends were cut back, 4 bases at V and 1 base at J, with 10 bases in the middle. CDR3 length: 14 amino acids. CDR3: CASSWVGTQETQYF. CDR3 sequence (DNA): TGTGCCAGCAGTTGGGTAGGGACCCAAGAGACCCAGTACTTC.